This TCR beta chain was sequenced for a study of blood T cell repertoires in COVID-19. Whole-study context: From the United States, Italy and Spain came samples of acute and convalescent COVID-19.

Trimming removed 4 bases from V and 8 bases from J; junction bases left unmatched: 14. CDR1 SQVTM and CDR2 ANQGSEA come from the germline V gene. The CDR3 spans 16 residues. The authors' processing: How many nucleated cells were present was estimated from reference gene primer amplification. TCRdb's table, derived via immunoSEQ multiplex PCR, lists solely in-frame clones and lacks some. Clonal size and the V and J genes are those of that table, whereas D and trimming came from the DNA. The sample has roughly 220,000 clones; approximately 78% are singletons. Sequencing was done on a sample of peripheral blood. This rearrangement joins TRBV29-1 to TRBJ2-5; the match to TRBD2 covers 12 bases. This TCR was sampled from a woman aged 80 or older with COVID-19, enrolled during active disease. CDR3 protein: CSVGIARTSGVRTQYF. CDR3 nucleotides: TGCAGCGTTGGAATCGCCAGGACTAGCGGGGTGAGAACCCAGTACTTC. The full variable domain, in which reference TRBV29-1 and TRBJ2-5 provide the parts outside the CDR3, is SAVISQKPSRDICQRGTSLTIQCQVDSQVTMMFWYRQQPGQSLTLIATANQGSEATYESGFVIDKFPISRPNLTFSTLTVSNMSPEDSSIYLCSVGIARTSGVRTQYFGPGTRLLVL.